This T cell receptor (beta chain) was captured in a study of blood T cell repertoires in COVID-19. How the authors handled the data: Using reference gene primer amplification, nucleated cell counts were estimated. Libraries were prepared by immunoSEQ multiplex PCR; TCRdb keeps only in-frame clonotypes and omits some of them. D and trimming were read from the DNA, whereas the V and J calls and clone size are those reported in that table. The sample has around 180,000 clones, roughly three quarters seen once. This clone has just a few counts. The CDR3 has 10 residues. The V and J ends lost 8 bases and 7 bases respectively, with 8 bases between them. The germline V gene has CDR1 SNHLY and CDR2 FYNNEI.

Input material: PBMCs or T cells enriched from blood (not recorded which). The TCR sequence derives from a woman aged 45 to 65 with acute COVID-19. V is TRBV2 and J is TRBJ1-1, with D unclear. CDR3 in DNA: TGTGCCAGCCTCCGGGTTGAAGCTTTCTTT. Its translation: CASLRVEAFF.